One and the same sample provided the 28 T cell receptor beta chains below, sequenced in a study of identical twins. TCRdb independently ran MiXCR on the 5' RACE reads; one entry per CDR3 protein. The data hold 520,000 or so distinct CDR3 sequences, with around 20% observed a single time. These data were also reused for a study on T cells expressing NK-cell markers.

The sample consisted of CD4+ T cells sorted from blood. Every receptor here comes from a woman under 30 in good health.

The chain carries TRBV7-2 and TRBJ2-3; D is undetermined. The CDR3 consists of 14 residues. Between the trimmed V and J ends, which lost 3 bases and 12 bases, there was a span of 19 bases. Germline CDR1 is SGHTA and CDR2 is FQGNSA. The CDR3 region has the DNA TGTGCCAGCAGCTTGGGCAGGCTCCCAGGCTCCCAGTATTTT. Residues: CASSLGRLPGSQYF. Based on the CDR3 plus reference TRBV7-2 and TRBJ2-3, the full variable domain is GAGVSQSPSNKVTEKGKDVELRCDPISGHTALYWYRQSLGQGLEFLIYFQGNSAPDKSGLPSDRFSAERTGGSVSTLTIQRTQQEDSAVYLCASSLGRLPGSQYFGPGTRLTVL.

V usage is TRBV6-2 or TRBV6-3 and J usage is TRBJ2-7, with D hard to call. The CDR3 loop spans 11 amino acids. V lost 8 bases to trimming and J lost 5 bases, with 10 bases between them. Germline loops: CDR1 MNHEY, CDR2 SVGEGT. The CDR3 spells CASGVLDEQYF. CDR3 DNA sequence: TGTGCCAGCGGCGTGCTGGACGAGCAGTACTTC.

The V call is TRBV7-9, the J call TRBJ1-1; 7 bases are a match to TRBD1. Germline V gene lookup returns CDR1 SEHNR and CDR2 FQNEAQ (reference sequence). Trimming removed 5 bases from V and 2 bases from J; junction bases left unmatched: 8. CDR3 length: 15 amino acids. In DNA, the CDR3 is TGTGCCAGCAGCCCAGGGACAGCCGACAACACTGAAGCTTTCTTT. Residues: CASSPGTADNTEAFF. Full variable domain (outside the CDR3, taken from reference TRBV7-9 and TRBJ1-1): DTGVSQNPRHKITKRGQNVTFRCDPISEHNRLYWYRQTLGQGPEFLTYFQNEAQLEKSRLLSDRFSAERPKGSFSTLEIQRTEQGDSAMYLCASSPGTADNTEAFFGQGTRLTVV.

The J gene is TRBJ2-3, the V gene TRBV20-1; a possible D gene is TRBD2 (7 bases). V was trimmed by 5 bases and J by 4 bases, leaving 13 bases between them. The germline V gene encodes CDR1 DFQATT and CDR2 SNEGSKA (reference sequence). The length of the CDR3 is 13 residues. CDR3 sequence: CSARGAGPDTQYF. DNA of the CDR3: TGCAGTGCTCGGGGGGCGGGACCAGATACGCAGTATTTT.

This chain connects TRBV20-1 to TRBJ2-7, with D possibly being TRBD1 or TRBD2 (6 bases each). Trimming shortened V by 3 bases and J by 0 bases, and 15 bases separated the two germline ends. This CDR3 spans 15 amino acids. Germline assignment: CDR1 DFQATT and CDR2 SNEGSKA (reference sequence). CDR3 coding DNA: TGCAGTGCTAGGGAGGGCAGGGGCTTCTCCTACGAGCAGTACTTC. This codes for CSAREGRGFSYEQYF.

There are a few counts of this clonotype. The chain links TRBV4-3 to TRBJ1-2; a weak D match, TRBD1 (6 bases). Germline V gene lookup returns CDR1 LGHNA and CDR2 YSLEER. V dropped 2 bases and J dropped 2 bases, with 12 bases sitting between them. This CDR3 comprises 15 residues. The CDR3 spells CASSQRLQGNYGYTF. Written as DNA, the CDR3 is TGCGCCAGCAGCCAACGGTTACAGGGCAACTATGGCTACACCTTC.

The V gene is TRBV10-3, the J gene TRBJ1-2; D not certain. With 3 bases removed from V and 8 bases from J, the gap between germline ends came to 10 bases. CDR1 ENHRY and CDR2 SYGVKD come from the germline V gene. CDR3 size: 12 residues. The CDR3 region is CAISEWGPGYTF. DNA for the CDR3: TGTGCCATCAGTGAATGGGGTCCGGGCTACACCTTC.

J is TRBJ2-3 and V is TRBV20-1; TRBD2 matches at 10 bases. The CDR3 has 17 amino acids. Losses at the gene ends were 0 bases for V and 5 bases for J; bases not matched to a gene: 11. Germline V gene data show CDR1 as DFQATT and CDR2 as SNEGSKA (reference sequence). The CDR3: CSARDIGLAGERDTQYF. Here the CDR3 DNA reads TGCAGTGCTAGAGATATTGGGCTAGCGGGAGAAAGAGATACGCAGTATTTT.

This clonotype occurred a few times. The rearrangement joins TRBV6-4 to TRBJ2-3; D tentatively fits TRBD1 or TRBD2 (6 bases each). Trimming took 0 bases from V and 1 from J, leaving 11 bases between them. This CDR3 is built from 16 residues. CDR1 is MRHNA, CDR2 SNTAGT, per germline. The CDR3: CASSDSWGAGTDTQYF. The CDR3, as DNA: TGTGCCAGCAGTGACTCGTGGGGGGCCGGCACAGATACGCAGTATTTT.

In its sample, this clonotype was seen many times. This chain links TRBV29-1 with TRBJ1-1; tentatively, D is TRBD1 (6 bases). CDR3 size: 12 residues. From germline, CDR1 is SQVTM and CDR2 ANQGSEA. Trimming left V 6 bases short and J 2 bases short, with 10 bases between. In nucleotides, the CDR3 is TGCAGCGTCGACAGGACCAACACTGAAGCTTTCTTT. It encodes CSVDRTNTEAFF.

The rearrangement links TRBV6-2 or TRBV6-3 to TRBJ2-6; 12 positions agree with TRBD2. J was trimmed by 0 bases and V by 0 bases; bases with no gene match: 6. CDR1 MNHEY and CDR2 SVGEGT come from the germline V gene. The CDR3 covers 20 residues. The CDR3 nucleotides read TGTGCCAGCAGTTACTCGAGGACTAGCGGGGCCCTCTCTGGGGCCAACGTCCTGACTTTC. It codes for CASSYSRTSGALSGANVLTF.

This clonotype turned up a few times. V is TRBV3-1 and J is TRBJ2-1; 8 bases are shared with TRBD1. CDR1 is LGHDT and CDR2 is YNNKEL in the germline V gene (reference sequence). CDR3 length equals 14 residues. The V segment lost 6 bases and the J segment 5 bases; nucleotides outside the gene matches: 6. CDR3 bases: TGTGCCAGCAGAGACAGGGGAAGGAACAATGAGCAGTTCTTC. Its translation is CASRDRGRNNEQFF.

This clonotype was observed a few times. The chain employs TRBV29-1 and TRBJ1-1; unclear D gene. The CDR3 spans 12 residues. Germline-derived CDR1 and CDR2 are SQVTM and ANQGSEA. V gave up 0 bases and J gave up 6 bases, with 8 bases separating them. This CDR3 is CSVEDYGSEAFF. As DNA, the CDR3 is TGCAGCGTTGAAGATTATGGGTCTGAAGCTTTCTTT.

The rearrangement uses TRBV27 and TRBJ1-1, with D possibly TRBD1 on 6 matching bases. CDR1 MNHEY and CDR2 SMNVEV come from the germline V gene (reference sequence). The CDR3 has 13 amino acids. Trimming pared 7 bases from V and 4 bases from J, leaving 13 bases between. The CDR3 here is CASTPRGPTEAFF. The CDR3 DNA sequence: TGTGCCAGCACACCCAGGGGACCCACTGAAGCTTTCTTT.

This clonotype was detected a few times. The rearrangement uses TRBV5-1 and TRBJ2-1, with 8 bases matching TRBD2. CDR1 SGHRS and CDR2 YFSETQ come from the germline V gene. CDR3 size: 17 residues. V gave up 4 bases and J gave up 6 bases; unmatched junction bases: 15. CDR3 bases: TGCGCCAGCAGCCCCCATGGTAGCGGGGCCAATGGCAATGAGCAGTTCTTC. Protein: CASSPHGSGANGNEQFF.

V usage is TRBV24-1 and J usage is TRBJ2-1; 10 bases align to TRBD2. This CDR3 region has 14 residues. V gave up 4 bases and J gave up 7 bases; unmatched junction bases: 3. Germline V gene sequence: CDR1 KGHDR, CDR2 SFDVKD. The CDR3 spells CATSEASGRNEQFF. The CDR3 DNA is TGTGCCACCAGTGAGGCTAGCGGGAGAAATGAGCAGTTCTTC.

This clonotype was detected only a few times. The rearrangement links TRBV6-1 to TRBJ2-2; D may match TRBD1 or TRBD2 (6 bases each). CDR1 and CDR2 from the germline V gene are MNHNS and SASEGT. V lost 6 bases, J lost 4 bases, and 12 bases lay in between. This CDR3 contains 14 residues. The CDR3 spells CASRGGQLTGELFF. The DNA of the CDR3 is TGTGCCAGCAGGGGGGGACAACTCACCGGGGAGCTGTTTTTT.

The chain recombines TRBV20-1 with TRBJ2-7; 11 nucleotides align to TRBD2. V shed 2 bases and J 0 bases; nucleotides not matched to a gene: 6. The CDR3 extends over 16 amino acids. The germline V gene encodes CDR1 DFQATT and CDR2 SNEGSKA (reference sequence). The CDR3 is CSARSPSGGPSYEQYF. Here the CDR3 DNA reads TGCAGTGCTAGATCCCCTAGCGGGGGGCCCTCCTACGAGCAGTACTTC.

This clonotype has at least ten counts. CDR3 DNA: TGTGCCAGCAGTCCCCTAGGGCAGGGGGGCTACAATGAGCAGTTCTTC. The encoded protein is CASSPLGQGGYNEQFF. The J gene is TRBJ2-1, the V gene TRBV6-1; a possible D gene is TRBD1 (7 bases). Looked up from germline, CDR1 is MNHNS and CDR2 is SASEGT. This CDR3 contains 16 residues. Trimming pared 5 bases from V and 3 bases from J, leaving 17 bases between.

This clonotype has a count of ten or more. V gene TRBV5-1 combines with J gene TRBJ1-4; the D gene is possibly TRBD1 (5 bases). CDR3 length: 14 residues. Germline V lookup: CDR1 SGHRS, CDR2 YFSETQ. V lost 2 bases to trimming and J lost 7 bases, with 12 bases between them. Here the CDR3 DNA reads TGCGCCAGCAGCTTTGAGACCGGGACTGAAAAACTGTTTTTT. Protein: CASSFETGTEKLFF.

This clonotype was seen at least ten times. The rearrangement joins TRBV15 to TRBJ2-2, with TRBD1 matching 7 bases. The CDR3 sequence is 16 residues long. Trimming removed 0 bases from V and 5 bases from J; junction bases left unmatched: 6. CDR1 LNHNV and CDR2 YYDKDF come from the germline V gene (reference sequence). CDR3 coding DNA: TGTGCCACCAGCAGAGATAGGGGGCGCGGGACCGGGGAGCTGTTTTTT. Protein product: CATSRDRGRGTGELFF.

This clonotype was recorded many times. The chain couples TRBV6-1 to TRBJ1-6, with D unclear. The CDR3 extends over 16 amino acids. Per the germline V gene, CDR1 is MNHNS and CDR2 is SASEGT. Trimming cost V 5 bases and J 4 bases, with 15 bases left between them. In DNA form, the CDR3 reads TGTGCCAGCAGTCCCCCCGGTCGAGGTTATAATTCACCCCTCCACTTT. It specifies CASSPPGRGYNSPLHF.

As DNA, the CDR3 is TGCGCCAGCACCCCGCTAGGGGGAAGTCAAGAGACCCAGTACTTC. Translated: CASTPLGGSQETQYF. The rearrangement uses TRBV5-1 and TRBJ2-5, with a weak D call TRBD1 (6 bases). Germline V gene sequence: CDR1 SGHRS, CDR2 YFSETQ. V gave up 6 bases and J gave up 2 bases, with 17 bases separating them. The CDR3 totals 15 residues.

The chain links TRBV15 to TRBJ2-7, with TRBD1 identical over 7 bases. With V trimmed by 1 base and J by 6 bases, 3 bases remained unmatched. The length of the CDR3 is 13 residues. From germline, CDR1 is LNHNV and CDR2 YYDKDF (reference sequence). This CDR3 is CATSRGQGLEQYF. The CDR3 DNA follows: TGTGCCACCAGCAGAGGACAGGGTCTCGAGCAGTACTTC.

The genes are TRBV21-1 and TRBJ1-5; the table calls TRBD1, which could not be checked here. TRBV21-1 constitutes a pseudogene. The CDR3 has 15 residues. The CDR3 here is CASSLTRQAYQPQHF. For the CDR3, the DNA is TGTGCCAGCAGCTTGACGCGACAGGCTTATCAGCCCCAGCATTTT.

This chain uses TRBV7-9 with TRBJ2-3, with TRBD2 matching over 7 bases. Germline CDR1 and CDR2: SEHNR and FQNEAQ (reference sequence). The length of the CDR3 is 14 residues. The V segment lost 5 bases and the J segment 1 base; nucleotides outside the gene matches: 3. CDR3 loop: CASSRSGGTDTQYF. The CDR3 DNA is TGTGCCAGCAGCCGAAGCGGGGGCACAGATACGCAGTATTTT.

This clonotype was seen only a few times. V gene TRBV12-3 or TRBV12-4 combines with J gene TRBJ2-1; the D call may be TRBD1 or TRBD2 (5 bases each). V dropped 7 bases and J dropped 7 bases, with 20 bases sitting between them. The CDR3 has 15 amino acids. CDR3 sequence reads: CASTSLRGGWNEQFF. The CDR3 DNA reads TGTGCCAGCACCTCCTTGAGGGGCGGGTGGAATGAGCAGTTCTTC.

This clonotype has more than one count but fewer than ten. The V gene is TRBV5-8, the J gene TRBJ1-2; D unclear. V was cut by 5 bases and J by 3 bases, with 17 bases left in between. Germline CDR1 SGHTS, CDR2 YDEGEE. CDR3 length: 15 amino acids. CDR3: CASSRTAGEYYGYTF. CDR3 in DNA: TGTGCCAGCAGTCGAACAGCCGGCGAGTACTATGGCTACACCTTC.